These T cell receptor beta chains were read from a single sample in a study of human T cells and chemical hapten exposure. From the RACE reads, TCRdb called clonotypes with MiXCR, one entry per CDR3 protein. Among under 95,000 distinct CDR3 sequences listed, 8.5% to 9% were seen once. Sequencing was performed on whole blood, taken in connection with sensitization to the hapten diphenylcyclopropenone (DPC). The receptors shown here come from a man in his forties or fifties with alopecia areata. Some clones in this sample may be carry-over from other donors' samples. Each CDR3 is given without its conserved first and last residue. Each record gives: V gene, CDR3 protein.

v_call: TRBV10-3
cdr3_aa: AISESMPGRFEQF

v_call: TRBV28
cdr3_aa: ASSSGGPSYEQY

v_call: TRBV6-2/TRBV6-3
cdr3_aa: ASSSDSSGRGETQY

v_call: TRBV11-2
cdr3_aa: ASSLERSNTGELF

v_call: TRBV11-2
cdr3_aa: ASSLERSNYGYT

v_call: TRBV27
cdr3_aa: ASRGDNPPYEQY

v_call: TRBV5-4
cdr3_aa: ASSLPDRYQETQY

v_call: TRBV7-9
cdr3_aa: ASSLIGTDTQY

v_call: TRBV5-1
cdr3_aa: ASPAGGPLSRGANVLT

v_call: TRBV3-1
cdr3_aa: ASSPSNQPQH

v_call: TRBV19
cdr3_aa: ASRGGGSGANVLT

v_call: TRBV4-1
cdr3_aa: ASSQDRGSDTQY

v_call: TRBV28
cdr3_aa: ASRRQGANTGELF

v_call: TRBV29-1
cdr3_aa: SVGQGGGNTGELF

v_call: TRBV6-5
cdr3_aa: ASSYSRWTSGSHEQY

v_call: TRBV30
cdr3_aa: AWTGFYYGYT

v_call: TRBV29-1
cdr3_aa: SGSRGNEQF

v_call: TRBV6-2/TRBV6-3
cdr3_aa: ASSVLISVKGEQF

v_call: TRBV6-2/TRBV6-3
cdr3_aa: ASSYSFLQDEKLF

v_call: TRBV28
cdr3_aa: ASSLSTGYKDTQY

v_call: TRBV6-4
cdr3_aa: ASSPGVALPDTQY

v_call: TRBV5-5
cdr3_aa: ASSLGPYLPSSSEQY

v_call: TRBV7-9
cdr3_aa: ASSLIRPGGHNEQF

v_call: TRBV7-9
cdr3_aa: ASSTFVGINYGYT

v_call: TRBV4-3
cdr3_aa: ASSGGLPDTQY

v_call: TRBV6-2/TRBV6-3
cdr3_aa: AITGHRDTGELF

v_call: TRBV20-1
cdr3_aa: SEAGGTDTQY

v_call: TRBV29-1
cdr3_aa: SVVEGSGANVLT

v_call: TRBV7-2
cdr3_aa: ASSLAPVYGYT

v_call: TRBV19
cdr3_aa: ASAWTETDTQY

v_call: TRBV7-9
cdr3_aa: ASSLSGQLNNEQF

v_call: TRBV20-1
cdr3_aa: SARTGLTSYEQY

v_call: TRBV7-9
cdr3_aa: ASSLAETVSGNTIY

v_call: TRBV7-2
cdr3_aa: ASSLRGWGDGRTSRTYEQY

v_call: TRBV18
cdr3_aa: ASSRPGGALLSGANVLT

v_call: TRBV28
cdr3_aa: ASQGLAGVHRWY

v_call: TRBV18
cdr3_aa: ASATSGNPPSYNEQF

v_call: TRBV29-1
cdr3_aa: SVTEGNTIY

v_call: TRBV6-5
cdr3_aa: ASSRRETGANVLT

v_call: TRBV2
cdr3_aa: ASTPGLAGGNTGELF

v_call: TRBV5-1
cdr3_aa: ASSFGQGAPREAF

v_call: TRBV20-1
cdr3_aa: SAVGLTDTQY

v_call: TRBV5-1
cdr3_aa: ASSQETSGQQETQY

v_call: TRBV6-4
cdr3_aa: ASSDFPGTPRDTQY

v_call: TRBV7-2
cdr3_aa: ASSLELNTEAF

v_call: TRBV6-2/TRBV6-3
cdr3_aa: ASSYSRGIGGTDTQY

v_call: TRBV7-9
cdr3_aa: ASNFPIETQY

v_call: TRBV7-9
cdr3_aa: ASSLSATSGRTTDTQY

v_call: TRBV12-3/TRBV12-4
cdr3_aa: ASSWGQGWNQPQH

v_call: TRBV10-3
cdr3_aa: AISERPSGLTDTQY

v_call: TRBV12-3/TRBV12-4
cdr3_aa: ASRLVSGGLTGYT

v_call: TRBV20-1
cdr3_aa: SASSGAGETQY

v_call: TRBV28
cdr3_aa: ASTLGQGDQPQH